This TCR beta chain comes out of a study of T cell changes during pregnancy in multiple sclerosis. The V gene's germline CDR1 is KGHSH and CDR2 LQKENI. The CDR3 is 16 amino acids. Trimming at V came to 2 bases and at J to 5 bases, leaving 8 bases not matched to a gene. Repertoires were generated with immunoSEQ multiplex PCR, while TCRdb's copy carries only in-frame clones and drops some. The table includes some 100,000 clones, just over 90% detected once. The clonotype originates from a female donor with multiple sclerosis, enrolled in a pregnancy study. The gene calls are TRBV18 and TRBJ2-5, with 10 bases identical to TRBD2. Sequences were derived from peripheral blood, sampled in the second trimester of pregnancy. DNA of the CDR3: TGTGCCAGCTCACCAGAGAGCGGGAGGGCCTGGGAGACCCAGTACTTC. It yields the protein CASSPESGRAWETQYF.